This T cell receptor beta chain was sequenced for a study of graft-versus-host responses after intestinal transplantation. Details on this clone: Its cognate antigen is unknown.

Using immunoSEQ multiplex PCR, the repertoire was profiled, and TCRdb retains in-frame clones only, with some absent. The sample holds 110,000 to 150,000 clones; around nine tenths are singletons and the top ten take about 0.18%. The CDR3 has 19 amino acids. The V gene's germline CDR1 is SGHTA and CDR2 FQGNSA. V trimming: 2 bases; J trimming: 1 base; junction bases outside the gene matches: 12. V gene TRBV7-2 combines with J gene TRBJ2-7; TRBD2 matches 12 bases. The starting material was unstimulated CD4+ T cells sorted from spleen or lymph node cells, obtained before intestinal transplant. The receptor was derived from a human donor who received an intestinal transplant. The CDR3 loop reads CASSLPRTSGTVRSYEQYF. The CDR3 nucleotides are TGTGCCAGCAGCTTACCACGGACTAGCGGGACAGTGAGGTCCTACGAGCAGTACTTC.